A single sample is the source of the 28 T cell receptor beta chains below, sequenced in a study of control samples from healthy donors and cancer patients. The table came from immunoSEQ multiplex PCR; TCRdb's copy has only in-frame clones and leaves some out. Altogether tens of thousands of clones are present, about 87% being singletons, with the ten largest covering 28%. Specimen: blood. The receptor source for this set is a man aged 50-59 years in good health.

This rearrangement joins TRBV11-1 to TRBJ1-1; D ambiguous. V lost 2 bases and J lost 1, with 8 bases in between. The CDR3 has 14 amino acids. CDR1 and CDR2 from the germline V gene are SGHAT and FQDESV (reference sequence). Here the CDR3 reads CASSLNPGNTEAFF. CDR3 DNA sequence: TGTGCCAGCAGCTTAAATCCAGGGAACACTGAAGCTTTCTTT.

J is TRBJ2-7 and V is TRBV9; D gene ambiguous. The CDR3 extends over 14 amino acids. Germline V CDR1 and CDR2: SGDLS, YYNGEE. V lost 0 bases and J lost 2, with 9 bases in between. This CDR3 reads CASSVAGRTYEQYF. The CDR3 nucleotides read TGTGCCAGCAGCGTAGCAGGACGGACCTACGAGCAGTACTTC. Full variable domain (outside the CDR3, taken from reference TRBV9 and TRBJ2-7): DSGVTQTPKHLITATGQRVTLRCSPRSGDLSVYWYQQSLDQGLQFLIQYYNGEERAKGNILERFSAQQFPDLHSELNLSSLELGDSALYFCASSVAGRTYEQYFGPGTRLTVT.

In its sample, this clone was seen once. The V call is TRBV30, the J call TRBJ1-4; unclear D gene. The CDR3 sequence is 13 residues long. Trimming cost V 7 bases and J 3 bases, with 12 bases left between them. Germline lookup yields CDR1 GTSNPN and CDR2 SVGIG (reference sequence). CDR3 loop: CASREAPNEKLFF. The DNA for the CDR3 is TGTGCCTCACGGGAGGCCCCTAATGAAAAACTGTTTTTT.

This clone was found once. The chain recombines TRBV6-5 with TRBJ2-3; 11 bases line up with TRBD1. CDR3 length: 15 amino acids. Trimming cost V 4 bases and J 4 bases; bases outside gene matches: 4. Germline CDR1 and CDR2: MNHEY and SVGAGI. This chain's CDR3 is CASSSPGQGADTQYF. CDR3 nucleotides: TGTGCCAGCAGTTCTCCGGGACAGGGGGCAGATACGCAGTATTTT.

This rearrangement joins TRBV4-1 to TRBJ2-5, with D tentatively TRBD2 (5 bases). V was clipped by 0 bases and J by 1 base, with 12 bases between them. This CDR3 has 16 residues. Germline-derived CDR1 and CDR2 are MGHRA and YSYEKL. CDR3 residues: CASSQDLGVFQETQYF. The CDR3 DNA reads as TGCGCCAGCAGCCAAGATCTCGGGGTATTCCAAGAGACCCAGTACTTC.

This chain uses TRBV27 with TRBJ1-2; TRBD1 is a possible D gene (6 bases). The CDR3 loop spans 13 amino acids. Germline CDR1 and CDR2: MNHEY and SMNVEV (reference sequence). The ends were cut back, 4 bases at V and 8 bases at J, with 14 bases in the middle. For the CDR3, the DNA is TGTGCCAGCAGTTCGACAGGAGCCGGGGGCTACACCTTC. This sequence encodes CASSSTGAGGYTF.

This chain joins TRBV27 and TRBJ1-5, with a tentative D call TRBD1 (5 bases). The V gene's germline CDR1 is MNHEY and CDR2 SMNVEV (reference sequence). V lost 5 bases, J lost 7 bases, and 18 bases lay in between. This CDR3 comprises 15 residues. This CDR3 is CASSTILGVVQPQHF. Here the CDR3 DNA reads TGTGCCAGCAGTACAATACTGGGGGTTGTACAGCCCCAGCATTTT.

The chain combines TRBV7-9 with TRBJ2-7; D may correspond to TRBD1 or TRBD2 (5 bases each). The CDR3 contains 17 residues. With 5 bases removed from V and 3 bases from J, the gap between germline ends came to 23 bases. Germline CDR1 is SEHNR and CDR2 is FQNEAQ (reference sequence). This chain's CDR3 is CASSLNLLGGLDYEQYF. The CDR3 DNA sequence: TGTGCCAGCAGCCTAAACCTACTTGGGGGTTTAGACTACGAGCAGTACTTC.

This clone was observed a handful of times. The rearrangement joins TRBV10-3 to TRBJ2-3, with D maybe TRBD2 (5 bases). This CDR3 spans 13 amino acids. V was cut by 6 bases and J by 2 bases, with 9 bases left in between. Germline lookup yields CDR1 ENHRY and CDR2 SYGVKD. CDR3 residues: CAISWGATDTQYF. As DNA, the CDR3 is TGTGCCATCAGCTGGGGAGCCACAGATACGCAGTATTTT.

The CDR3 DNA reads as TGTGCCAGCAGTGAAGCGCGTCGACACCAGCAGTTCTTC. Encoded protein: CASSEARRHQQFF. The chain recombines TRBV6-1 with TRBJ2-1; D is ambiguous. Germline V gives CDR1 MNHNS, CDR2 SASEGT. With 0 bases removed from V and 11 bases from J, the gap between germline ends came to 11 bases. This CDR3 spans 13 amino acids.

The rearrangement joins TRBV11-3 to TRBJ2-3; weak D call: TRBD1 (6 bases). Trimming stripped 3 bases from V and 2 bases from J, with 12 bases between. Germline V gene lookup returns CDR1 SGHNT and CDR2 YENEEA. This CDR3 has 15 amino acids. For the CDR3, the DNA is TGTGCCAGCAGCTTTGGGGGCAGACCCACAGATACGCAGTATTTT. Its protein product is CASSFGGRPTDTQYF. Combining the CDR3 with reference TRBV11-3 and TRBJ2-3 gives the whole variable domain EAGVVQSPRYKIIEKKQPVAFWCNPISGHNTLYWYLQNLGQGPELLIRYENEEAVDDSQLPKDRFSAERLKGVDSTLKIQPAELGDSAVYLCASSFGGRPTDTQYFGPGTRLTVL.

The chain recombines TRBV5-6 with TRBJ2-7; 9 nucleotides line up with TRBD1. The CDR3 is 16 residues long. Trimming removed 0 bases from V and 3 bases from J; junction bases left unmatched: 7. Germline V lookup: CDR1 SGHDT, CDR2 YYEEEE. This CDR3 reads CASSLARRDRDYEQYF. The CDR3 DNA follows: TGTGCCAGCAGCTTGGCGAGGAGGGACAGGGACTACGAGCAGTACTTC.

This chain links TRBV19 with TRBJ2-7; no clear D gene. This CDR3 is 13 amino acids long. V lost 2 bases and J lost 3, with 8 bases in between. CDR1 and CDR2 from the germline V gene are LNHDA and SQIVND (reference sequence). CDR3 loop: CASSIIGDYEQYF. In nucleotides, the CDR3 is TGTGCCAGTAGTATAATTGGGGACTACGAGCAGTACTTC.

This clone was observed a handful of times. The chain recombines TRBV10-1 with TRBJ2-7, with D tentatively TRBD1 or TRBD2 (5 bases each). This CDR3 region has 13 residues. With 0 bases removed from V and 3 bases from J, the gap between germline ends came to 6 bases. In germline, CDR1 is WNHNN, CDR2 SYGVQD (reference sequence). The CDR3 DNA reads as TGCGCCAGCAGTGAGTCGGGGGACTACGAGCAGTACTTC. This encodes CASSESGDYEQYF.

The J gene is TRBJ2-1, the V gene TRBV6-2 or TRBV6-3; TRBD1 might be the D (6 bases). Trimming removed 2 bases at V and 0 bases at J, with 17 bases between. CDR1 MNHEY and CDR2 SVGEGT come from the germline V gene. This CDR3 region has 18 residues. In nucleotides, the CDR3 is TGTGCCAGCAGTTACCCGTTACAGGGCAGCAGCTCCTACAATGAGCAGTTCTTC. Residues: CASSYPLQGSSSYNEQFF.

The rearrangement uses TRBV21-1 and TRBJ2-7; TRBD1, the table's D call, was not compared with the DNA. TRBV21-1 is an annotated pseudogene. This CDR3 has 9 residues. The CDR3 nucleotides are TGTGCCAGCAATCAACAGGAGTACTTC. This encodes CASNQQEYF.

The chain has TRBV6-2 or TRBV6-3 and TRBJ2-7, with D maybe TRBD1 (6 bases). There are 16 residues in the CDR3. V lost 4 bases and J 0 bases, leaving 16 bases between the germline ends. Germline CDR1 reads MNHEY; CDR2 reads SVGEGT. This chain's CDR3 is CASSSLTRDTSYEQYF. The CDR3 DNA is TGTGCCAGCAGTTCCTTAACCCGGGACACCTCCTACGAGCAGTACTTC.

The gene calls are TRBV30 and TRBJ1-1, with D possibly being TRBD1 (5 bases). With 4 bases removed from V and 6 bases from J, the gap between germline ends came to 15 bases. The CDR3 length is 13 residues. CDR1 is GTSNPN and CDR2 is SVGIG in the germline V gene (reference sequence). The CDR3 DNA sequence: TGTGCCTGGACGGACTCGGGGGGTCCTGAAGCTTTCTTT. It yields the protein CAWTDSGGPEAFF.

The CDR3 loop is CASSSGLAGEGEQYF. The CDR3 DNA reads as TGTGCCAGTAGTTCGGGACTAGCGGGAGAGGGCGAGCAGTACTTC. The chain uses TRBV19 and TRBJ2-7, with 14 bases identical to TRBD2. This CDR3 is built from 15 residues. J lost 6 bases, V lost 5 bases, and 6 bases had no gene match. Germline V gene sequence: CDR1 LNHDA, CDR2 SQIVND (reference sequence).

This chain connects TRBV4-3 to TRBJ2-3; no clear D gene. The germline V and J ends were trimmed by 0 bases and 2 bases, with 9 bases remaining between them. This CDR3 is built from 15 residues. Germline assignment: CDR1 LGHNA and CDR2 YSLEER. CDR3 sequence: CASSQDGSYTDTQYF. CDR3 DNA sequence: TGCGCCAGCAGCCAAGACGGGTCATACACAGATACGCAGTATTTT.

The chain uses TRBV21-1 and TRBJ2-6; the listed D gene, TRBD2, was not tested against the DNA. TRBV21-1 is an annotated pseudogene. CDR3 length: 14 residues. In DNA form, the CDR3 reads TGTGCCAGAGCCAGATTATCGCGGACCAACGTCCTGACTTTC. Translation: CARARLSRTNVLTF.

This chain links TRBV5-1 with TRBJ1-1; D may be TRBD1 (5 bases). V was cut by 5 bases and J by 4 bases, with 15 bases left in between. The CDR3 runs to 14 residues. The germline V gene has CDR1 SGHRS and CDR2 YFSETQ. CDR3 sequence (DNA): TGCGCCAGCAGGGCGGACTTTCAGGGCACTGAAGCTTTCTTT. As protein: CASRADFQGTEAFF.

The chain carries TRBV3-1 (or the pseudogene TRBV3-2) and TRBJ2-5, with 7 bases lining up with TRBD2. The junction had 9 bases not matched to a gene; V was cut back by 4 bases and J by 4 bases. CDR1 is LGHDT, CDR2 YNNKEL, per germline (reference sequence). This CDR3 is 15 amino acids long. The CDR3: CASSPPGGRGETQYF. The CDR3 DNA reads TGTGCCAGCAGCCCCCCCGGAGGGAGGGGAGAGACCCAGTACTTC.

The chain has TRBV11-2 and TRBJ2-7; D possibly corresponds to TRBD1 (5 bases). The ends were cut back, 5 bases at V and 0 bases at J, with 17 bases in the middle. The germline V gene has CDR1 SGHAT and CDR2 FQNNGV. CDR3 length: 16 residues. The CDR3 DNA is TGTGCCAGCAGCACCTATACAGGTCCGAGCTCCTACGAGCAGTACTTC. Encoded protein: CASSTYTGPSSYEQYF.

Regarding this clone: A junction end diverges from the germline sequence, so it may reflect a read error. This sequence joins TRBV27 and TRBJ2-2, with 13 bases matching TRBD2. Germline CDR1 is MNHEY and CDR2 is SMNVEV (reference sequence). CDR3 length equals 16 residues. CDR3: CASSLSRTSGSRGAVF. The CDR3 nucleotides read TGTGCCAGCAGTTTATCGAGGACTAGCGGGAGCCGGGGAGCTGTTTTT.

The CDR3 DNA reads as TGTGCCTGGAGTGGACAGGGTTTTCGCTCACCCCTCCACTTT. Translating gives CAWSGQGFRSPLHF. The chain recombines TRBV30 with TRBJ1-6; 7 bases are shared with TRBD1. The germline V gene has CDR1 GTSNPN and CDR2 SVGIG (reference sequence). After removal of 1 base from V and 10 bases from J, the junction contained 7 bases not matched to a gene. This CDR3 spans 14 amino acids.

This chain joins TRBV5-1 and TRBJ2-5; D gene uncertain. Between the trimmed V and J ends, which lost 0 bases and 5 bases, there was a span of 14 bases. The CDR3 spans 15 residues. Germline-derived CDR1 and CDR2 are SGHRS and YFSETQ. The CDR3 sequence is CASSLELSRRETQYF. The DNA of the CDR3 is TGCGCCAGCAGCTTGGAACTTTCCCGTAGGGAGACCCAGTACTTC.

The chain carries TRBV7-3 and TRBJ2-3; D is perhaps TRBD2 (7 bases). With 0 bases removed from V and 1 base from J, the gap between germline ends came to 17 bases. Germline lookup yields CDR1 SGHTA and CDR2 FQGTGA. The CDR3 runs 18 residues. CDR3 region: CASSLTPPGAGGTDTQYF. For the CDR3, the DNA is TGTGCCAGCAGCTTAACACCCCCGGGGGCGGGGGGCACAGATACGCAGTATTTT.